A single T cell receptor beta chain is shown here with its context. This entry is derived from a study of T cells expressing NK-cell markers. Study-level information: Sorted CD3+CD56-NKG2C+, CD3+CD56+NKG2C+ and CD3+CD56+NKG2C- T cells supplied the TCR beta repertoires.

Researchers built TCR beta cDNA using 5'RACE template switching with UMIs. TCRdb reworked the 5' RACE reads into one entry per CDR3 protein, no DNA. This sample's clone table lists about 460,000 distinct CDR3 sequences. This CDR3 spans 14 amino acids. The V gene's germline CDR1 is SGHNT and CDR2 YENEEA. This rearrangement joins TRBV11-3 to TRBJ1-1; there is no DNA to check the TCRdb D call of TRBD1. The TCR sequence derives from a woman in her forties or fifties in good health. Sequenced input: blood T cells: a sorted CD56 or NKG2C T cell subset, CD4+ or CD8+ T cells, or bulk PBMC T cells (not recorded which). The CDR3 loop reads CTSRSTTENTEAFF.